This TCR beta chain was found in a study of lymphopenia after photon versus proton radiotherapy. Libraries were prepared by immunoSEQ multiplex PCR; TCRdb keeps only in-frame clonotypes and omits some of them. The data show some 29,000 clones, approximately 85% seen once. The CDR3 contains 14 residues. V was cut by 5 bases and J by 7 bases, with 15 bases left in between. Germline CDR1 is LNHDA and CDR2 is SQIVND (reference sequence). Sequencing used peripheral blood, obtained from a patient treated with photon-based radiotherapy. The chain uses TRBV19 and TRBJ1-5, with D possibly being TRBD1 (5 bases). This receptor was obtained from a man aged 50-60 years with gastric cancer. The CDR3 coding sequence is TGTGCCAGTAGTGTTCTGACAGAACAGCAGCCCCAGCATTTT. Its protein product is CASSVLTEQQPQHF.